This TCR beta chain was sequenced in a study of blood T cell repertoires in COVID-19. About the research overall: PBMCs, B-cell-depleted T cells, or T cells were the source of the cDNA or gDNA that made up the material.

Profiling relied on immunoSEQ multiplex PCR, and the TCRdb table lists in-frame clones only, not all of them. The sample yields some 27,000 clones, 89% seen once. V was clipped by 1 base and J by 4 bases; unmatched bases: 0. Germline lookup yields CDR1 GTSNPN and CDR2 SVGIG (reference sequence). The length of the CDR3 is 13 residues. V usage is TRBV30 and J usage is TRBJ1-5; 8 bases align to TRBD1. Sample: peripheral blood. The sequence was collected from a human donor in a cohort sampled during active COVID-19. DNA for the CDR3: TGTGCCTGGAGTGGGACAGGGAATCAGCCCCAGCATTTT. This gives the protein CAWSGTGNQPQHF.